This TCR beta chain was sequenced for a study of blood T cell repertoires in COVID-19. In the study overall: The United States, Italy and Spain were the sources of the acute and convalescent COVID-19 samples. T cells, B-cell-depleted T cells, or PBMCs supplied cDNA or gDNA.

The table came from immunoSEQ multiplex PCR; TCRdb's copy has only in-frame clones and leaves some out. The sample gives about 210,000 clones, over 80% of which show up once; 10% is in the top ten. This clone came up once. Across about 22 US areas, participants ranged in age from about 18 to 100 years. The CDR3 is 17 amino acids. The germline V gene has CDR1 SGDLS and CDR2 YYNGEE. V shed 4 bases and J 0 bases; nucleotides not matched to a gene: 8. The source is a man between 18 and 35 years old with acute COVID-19. The chain couples TRBV9 to TRBJ2-1; 9 bases align to TRBD2. Source material: PBMCs or T cells enriched from blood (not recorded which). CDR3 sequence reads: CASSRGLAGFSYNEQFF. In DNA form, the CDR3 reads TGTGCCAGCAGCCGGGGGCTAGCGGGATTCTCCTACAATGAGCAGTTCTTC.